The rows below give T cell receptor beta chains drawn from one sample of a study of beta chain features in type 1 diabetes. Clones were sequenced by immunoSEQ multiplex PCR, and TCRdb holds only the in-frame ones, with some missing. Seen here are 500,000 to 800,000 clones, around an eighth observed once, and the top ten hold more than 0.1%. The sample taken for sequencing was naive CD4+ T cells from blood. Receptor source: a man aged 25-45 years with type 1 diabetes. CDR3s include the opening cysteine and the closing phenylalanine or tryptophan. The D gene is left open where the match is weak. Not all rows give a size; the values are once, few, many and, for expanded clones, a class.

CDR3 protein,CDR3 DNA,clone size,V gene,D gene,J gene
CASSKGQGSYEQYF,TGTGCCAGCAGCAAAGGACAGGGGTCCTACGAGCAGTACTTC,.,TRBV7-2,TRBD1,TRBJ2-7
CASSPSDRGLNTEAFF,TGTGCCAGCAGCCCCTCGGACAGGGGCCTGAACACTGAAGCTTTCTTT,few,TRBV9,TRBD1,TRBJ1-1
CASSPGHRDSYNEQFF,TGTGCCAGCTCACCAGGACACAGGGACTCCTACAATGAGCAGTTCTTC,.,TRBV18,.,TRBJ2-1
CSVRLAGSYNEQFF,TGCAGCGTTCGACTAGCGGGCTCCTACAATGAGCAGTTCTTC,few,TRBV29-1,TRBD2,TRBJ2-1
CAISELGGPMNEQFF,TGTGCCATCAGTGAGTTAGGGGGGCCTATGAATGAGCAGTTCTTC,.,TRBV10-3,.,TRBJ2-1
CASSLDETGIGYTF,TGTGCCAGCAGTTTGGACGAGACAGGGATCGGCTACACCTTC,.,TRBV28,TRBD1,TRBJ1-2
CASSRGTAYNEQFF,TGTGCCAGCAGCAGGGGGACAGCTTACAATGAGCAGTTCTTC,.,TRBV11-3,TRBD1,TRBJ2-1
CASSHLPGAEAREQYF,TGTGCCAGCAGTCACCTCCCCGGGGCTGAAGCTCGCGAGCAGTACTTC,few,TRBV6-6,.,TRBJ2-7
CAIVPGQGNEQYF,TGTGCCATCGTCCCGGGACAGGGAAACGAGCAGTACTTC,few,TRBV28,TRBD1,TRBJ2-7
CASSSQTTYNSPLHF,TGCGCCAGCAGCTCCCAGACAACGTATAATTCACCCCTCCACTTT,.,TRBV5-1,.,TRBJ1-6
CASSQAERTDTQYF,TGTGCCAGCAGCCAAGCGGAGAGGACAGATACGCAGTATTTT,.,TRBV4-2,.,TRBJ2-3
CAISRTEETQYF,TGTGCCATCAGTCGGACAGAAGAGACCCAGTACTTC,.,TRBV10-3,.,TRBJ2-5
CASSLRGFSYGYTF,TGTGCCAGCAGTTTGAGGGGCTTCAGCTATGGCTACACCTTC,few,TRBV28,.,TRBJ1-2
CASSYTGYGNQPQHF,TGTGCCAGCAGTTACACAGGGTATGGCAATCAGCCCCAGCATTTT,.,TRBV6-6,.,TRBJ1-5
CASSPGLTELAKNIQYF,TGTGCCAGCAGTCCGGGCCTCACGGAGCTAGCCAAAAACATTCAGTACTTC,.,TRBV9,.,TRBJ2-4
CASGGDSRFGHYEQYF,TGTGCCAGCGGGGGGGACAGTCGTTTTGGCCACTACGAGCAGTACTTC,.,TRBV27,.,TRBJ2-7
CASSQDSGVDYGYTF,TGCGCCAGCAGCCAAGATTCAGGGGTAGACTATGGCTACACCTTC,.,TRBV4-3,.,TRBJ1-2
CASSLLNSPLHF,TGTGCCAGCAGTTTACTGAATTCACCCCTCCACTTT,few,TRBV28,.,TRBJ1-6
CASSLFQGQETQYF,TGTGCCAGCAGCTTATTTCAGGGTCAAGAGACCCAGTACTTC,.,TRBV7-6,.,TRBJ2-5
CASSLGTTLYGYTF,TGTGCCAGCAGCTTAGGGACCACATTATATGGCTACACCTTC,few,TRBV7-2,.,TRBJ1-2
CASSSGQGGHGYTF,TGTGCCAGCAGCTCGGGACAGGGGGGGCATGGCTACACCTTC,.,TRBV7-2,TRBD1,TRBJ1-2
CASSSPLRGGPYEQYF,TGTGCCAGCAGCTCCCCTCTGCGGGGGGGACCCTACGAGCAGTACTTC,.,TRBV7-2,TRBD2,TRBJ2-7
CAWGTGQETQYF,TGTGCCTGGGGGACAGGGCAAGAGACCCAGTACTTC,.,TRBV30,TRBD1,TRBJ2-5
CASSLVRGEGYEQYF,TGTGCCAGCAGCTTGGTGAGGGGAGAAGGCTACGAGCAGTACTTC,.,TRBV5-6,.,TRBJ2-7
CASSLAQSYEQYF,TGTGCCAGCAGCTTGGCTCAGTCCTACGAGCAGTACTTC,few,TRBV5-4,.,TRBJ2-7
CASSTQGALGTGELFF,TGTGCCAGCAGCACCCAGGGGGCGCTCGGAACCGGGGAGCTGTTTTTT,few,TRBV9,TRBD1,TRBJ2-2
CASMLQTGLGNEKLFF,TGTGCCAGCATGCTGCAGACAGGGCTCGGTAATGAAAAACTGTTTTTT,few,TRBV7-2,TRBD1,TRBJ1-4
CASSWTGNTGELFF,TGTGCCAGCAGCTGGACAGGGAACACCGGGGAGCTGTTTTTT,few,TRBV7-3,TRBD1,TRBJ2-2
CSVDRGDQETQYF,TGCAGCGTTGACAGGGGGGACCAAGAGACCCAGTACTTC,few,TRBV29-1,.,TRBJ2-5
CASRSYETQYF,TGTGCCAGCAGATCATACGAGACCCAGTACTTC,.,TRBV7-2,.,TRBJ2-5
CASREQGNYGYTF,TGTGCCAGCAGGGAACAGGGTAACTATGGCTACACCTTC,few,TRBV25-1,.,TRBJ1-2
CASSQDGTGSRGTQYF,TGCGCCAGCAGCCAAGATGGGACAGGGTCCCGGGGGACCCAGTACTTC,few,TRBV4-3,TRBD1,TRBJ2-5
CSVEDWVTETQYF,TGCAGCGTTGAAGATTGGGTTACGGAGACCCAGTACTTC,.,TRBV29-1,.,TRBJ2-5
CASSDDSQPQHF,TGTGCCAGCAGCGATGACAGTCAGCCCCAGCATTTT,few,TRBV2,.,TRBJ1-5
CASSLFPGGHTF,TGTGCCAGCAGTTTATTCCCGGGTGGGCACACCTTC,few,TRBV28,.,TRBJ1-2
CASGPVNSPLHF,TGTGCCAGCGGTCCGGTTAATTCACCCCTCCACTTT,.,TRBV9,.,TRBJ1-6
CASSDAAGLDTQYF,TGTGCCAGCAGTGATGCTGCGGGGTTAGATACGCAGTATTTT,few,TRBV2,.,TRBJ2-3
CATSRDPAVETQYF,TGTGCCACCAGCAGAGATCCGGCGGTGGAGACCCAGTACTTC,.,TRBV15,.,TRBJ2-5
CASSSGQGGETQYF,TGTGCCAGCAGTTCGGGACAGGGAGGGGAGACCCAGTACTTC,.,TRBV27,TRBD1,TRBJ2-5
CATSALGSPVNQPQHF,TGTGCCACCAGCGCCCTGGGAAGCCCCGTTAATCAGCCCCAGCATTTT,.,TRBV15,.,TRBJ1-5
CASSQSSYEQYF,TGTGCCAGCAGTCAGAGCTCCTACGAGCAGTACTTC,.,TRBV2,.,TRBJ2-7